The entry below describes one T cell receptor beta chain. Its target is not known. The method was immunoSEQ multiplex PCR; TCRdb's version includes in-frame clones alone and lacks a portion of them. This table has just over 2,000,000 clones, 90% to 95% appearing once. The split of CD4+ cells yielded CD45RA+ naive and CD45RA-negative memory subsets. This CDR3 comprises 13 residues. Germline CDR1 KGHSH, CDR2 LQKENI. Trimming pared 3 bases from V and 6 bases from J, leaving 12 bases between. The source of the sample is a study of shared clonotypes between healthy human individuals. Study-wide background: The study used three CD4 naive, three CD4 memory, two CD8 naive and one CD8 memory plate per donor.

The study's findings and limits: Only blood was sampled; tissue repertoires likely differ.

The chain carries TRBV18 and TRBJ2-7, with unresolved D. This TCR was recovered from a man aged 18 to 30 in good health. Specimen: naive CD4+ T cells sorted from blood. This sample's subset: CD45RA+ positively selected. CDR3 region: CASSPVGPPEQYF. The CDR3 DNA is TGTGCCAGCTCACCCGTCGGTCCCCCCGAGCAGTACTTC.